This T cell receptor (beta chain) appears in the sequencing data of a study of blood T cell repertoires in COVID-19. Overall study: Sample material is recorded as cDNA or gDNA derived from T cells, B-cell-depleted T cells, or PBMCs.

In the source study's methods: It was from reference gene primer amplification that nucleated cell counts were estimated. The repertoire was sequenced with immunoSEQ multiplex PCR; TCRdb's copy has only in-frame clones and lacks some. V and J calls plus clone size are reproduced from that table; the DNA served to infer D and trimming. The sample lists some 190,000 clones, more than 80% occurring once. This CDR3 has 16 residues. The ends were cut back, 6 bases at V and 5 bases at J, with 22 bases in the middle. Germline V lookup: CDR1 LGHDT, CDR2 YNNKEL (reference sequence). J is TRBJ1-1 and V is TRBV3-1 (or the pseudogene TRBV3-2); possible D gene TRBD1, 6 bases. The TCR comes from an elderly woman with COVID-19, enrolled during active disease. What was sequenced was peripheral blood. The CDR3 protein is CASSTQGRVARTEAFF. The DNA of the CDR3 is TGTGCCAGCAGTACCCAGGGGAGAGTGGCGAGAACTGAAGCTTTCTTT.